The 19 T cell receptor beta chains listed next were all sequenced from one sample in a study of regulatory T cells in long-lasting Graves disease (dated by TCRdb to about 2021). Read against the paper, the sample's time point label means: newly diagnosed GD, antithyroid drugs for less than 3 months. RNA was extracted from PBMCs in TRIzol for both TCR sequencing and RNA sequencing. Library preparation used multiplex PCR. TCRdb names Illumina HiSeq 4000 as the instrument used. iRepertoire HTBI primers and Arm-PCR amplification of CDR3 regions were used to construct TCR beta libraries. TCRdb reprocessed the public reads (quality trimming at Q25 with fastp, clone calling with MiXCR) and kept in-frame beta chains. Rows merge per CDR3 protein into single entries with the most common DNA and genes. The sample table shows a few hundred thousand distinct CDR3 sequences, and just over 20% are seen once. Of the sample, more than 11% is held by the ten largest clones.

This material consisted of peripheral blood mononuclear cells (PBMCs), taken at new diagnosis, from a patient treated with antithyroid drugs. All receptors come from a female donor with Graves disease.

This clonotype was seen at least ten times. V gene TRBV12-5 combines with J gene TRBJ2-1; D uncertain. Per the germline V gene, CDR1 is LGHNT and CDR2 is FRNRAP. The CDR3 runs to 12 residues. V lost 5 bases to trimming and J lost 10 bases, with 12 bases between them. DNA of the CDR3: TGTGCTAGTGGTCCCCTCCAGTGGGAGCAGTTCTTC. Translating it yields CASGPLQWEQFF.

This clonotype occurred a few times. The chain uses TRBV14 and TRBJ2-7, with TRBD1 identical over 8 bases. Germline V CDR1 and CDR2: SGHDN, FVKESK. J gave up 2 bases and V 0 bases, and 15 bases lay outside the gene matches. The CDR3 contains 19 residues. The CDR3 region has the DNA TGTGCCAGCAGCCAAGATTGGGCCTGGACAGGGAATCCAACCTACGAGCAGTACTTC. This encodes CASSQDWAWTGNPTYEQYF.

The V gene is TRBV3-1, the J gene TRBJ2-1, with TRBD2 matching 7 bases. V lost 2 bases to trimming and J lost 5 bases; unmatched junction nucleotides: 6. Germline V gene data show CDR1 as LGHDT and CDR2 as YNNKEL (reference sequence). The CDR3 contains 15 residues. In DNA form, the CDR3 reads TGTGCCAGCAGCCAACAGGGACTACCCAACAATGAGCAGTTCTTC. This sequence encodes CASSQQGLPNNEQFF.

This clonotype was detected ten times or more. The chain recombines TRBV28 with TRBJ1-5, with TRBD1 as a possible D gene (6 bases). Trimming took 5 bases from V and 3 from J, leaving 23 bases between them. This CDR3 contains 18 residues. Germline CDR1 reads MDHEN; CDR2 reads SYDVKM. CDR3 in DNA: TGTGCCAGCAGTCCCCGGGACAAGACAAGGCCCACCAATCAGCCCCAGCATTTT. Amino acid sequence: CASSPRDKTRPTNQPQHF.

This clonotype was recorded many times. The V gene is TRBV20-1, the J gene TRBJ2-1; 10 bases are shared with TRBD2. The germline V gene has CDR1 DFQATT and CDR2 SNEGSKA (reference sequence). This CDR3 comprises 14 residues. After removal of 6 bases from V and 10 bases from J, the junction contained 12 bases not matched to a gene. This CDR3 reads CSAPTSGLGGEQFF. In nucleotides, the CDR3 is TGCAGTGCCCCGACTAGCGGGTTGGGTGGGGAGCAGTTCTTC.

This clonotype was observed at least ten times. CDR3: CASTTTNEKLFF. DNA for the CDR3: TGTGCCAGCACAACCACTAATGAAAAACTGTTTTTT. The genes are TRBV27 and TRBJ1-4; D gene unclear. This CDR3 has 12 residues. V lost 7 bases, J lost 2 bases, and 5 bases lay in between. The germline gives CDR1 MNHEY, CDR2 SMNVEV (reference sequence).

V is TRBV7-2 and J is TRBJ1-4; 8 bases align to TRBD1. V dropped 5 bases and J dropped 5; count of bases not matched to a gene: 7. This CDR3 region has 15 residues. Germline V CDR1 and CDR2: SGHTA, FQGNSA. CDR3 nucleotide sequence: TGTGCCAGCAGCGTCTACAGGGGGTCCAATGAAAAACTGTTTTTT. The encoded protein is CASSVYRGSNEKLFF.

The chain combines TRBV7-9 with TRBJ1-1, with D perhaps TRBD1 (5 bases). From germline, CDR1 is SEHNR and CDR2 FQNEAQ (reference sequence). The length of the CDR3 is 13 residues. V lost 4 bases and J lost 8, with 14 bases in between. The CDR3 here is CASSYMGEGEAFF. The CDR3, as DNA: TGTGCCAGCAGCTATATGGGGGAGGGGGAAGCTTTCTTT.

J is TRBJ1-3 and V is TRBV19; no clear D. The ends were cut back, 10 bases at V and 0 bases at J, with 16 bases in the middle. CDR3 length equals 15 residues. Per germline, CDR1 LNHDA and CDR2 SQIVND (reference sequence). The CDR3 nucleotides are TGTGCCACTCATAGGACGCAGTACTCTGGAAACACCATATATTTT. Its protein product is CATHRTQYSGNTIYF.

This clonotype has only a few counts. The CDR3 DNA reads as TGTGCCAGCAGCCTCGGACCCCCTCTGAAGGAACTGTTTTTT. Its translation is CASSLGPPLKELFF. The chain has TRBV27 and TRBJ1-4; D is ambiguous. The CDR3 contains 14 residues. V dropped 6 bases and J dropped 12 bases, with 20 bases sitting between them. Germline CDR1 and CDR2: MNHEY and SMNVEV (reference sequence). The variable domain in full, completed from reference TRBV27 and TRBJ1-4, reads EAQVTQNPRYLITVTGKKLTVTCSQNMNHEYMSWYRQDPGLGLRQIYYSMNVEVTDKGDVPEGYKVSRKEKRNFPLILESPSPNQTSLYFCASSLGPPLKELFFGSGTQLSVL.

This clonotype was recorded at least ten times. The J gene is TRBJ2-1, the V gene TRBV6-2 or TRBV6-3, with a weak D call TRBD1 (6 bases). Trimming stripped 4 bases from V and 8 bases from J, with 18 bases between. CDR1 is MNHEY and CDR2 is SVGEGT in the germline V gene. The CDR3 totals 15 residues. The CDR3 sequence: CASSLVQGMSDEQFF. DNA for the CDR3: TGTGCCAGCAGTTTGGTACAGGGCATGTCCGATGAGCAGTTCTTC.

In its sample, this clonotype was seen many times. This chain links TRBV5-1 with TRBJ2-3, with 8 bases matching TRBD2. Trimming cost V 2 bases and J 3 bases; bases outside gene matches: 14. Germline CDR1 reads SGHRS; CDR2 reads YFSETQ. The CDR3 is 18 residues long. CDR3 DNA: TGCGCCAGCAGCTTCGGACCGATTTCAGCGGGGGCAACAGATACGCAGTATTTT. It encodes CASSFGPISAGATDTQYF. The whole variable domain, filled in from reference TRBV5-1 and TRBJ2-3, reads KAGVTQTPRYLIKTRGQQVTLSCSPISGHRSVSWYQQTPGQGLQFLFEYFSETQRNKGNFPGRFSGRQFSNSRSEMNVSTLELGDSALYLCASSFGPISAGATDTQYFGPGTRLTVL.

The chain employs TRBV15 and TRBJ2-7; D uncertain. The CDR3 covers 13 residues. V lost 1 base, J lost 3 bases, and 7 bases lay in between. Germline loops: CDR1 LNHNV, CDR2 YYDKDF (reference sequence). Here the CDR3 reads CATSRVGSYEQYF. In DNA, the CDR3 is TGTGCCACCAGCAGAGTTGGCAGCTACGAGCAGTACTTC.

This clonotype came up a few times. The junction departs from germline at one end; a sequencing error may be responsible. The rearrangement uses TRBV6-1 and TRBJ2-5; no clear D. This CDR3 has 13 amino acids. Looked up from germline, CDR1 is MNHNS and CDR2 is SASEGT. In DNA form, the CDR3 reads TGTGCCAGCAGCCTATGGGTCCAAGAGGCCCAGTACTTC. Protein product: CASSLWVQEAQYF.

This clonotype was recorded at least ten times. This chain links TRBV7-9 with TRBJ2-5; D uncertain. Trimming shortened V by 4 bases and J by 4 bases, and 7 bases separated the two germline ends. The CDR3 extends over 12 amino acids. The germline V gene has CDR1 SEHNR and CDR2 FQNEAQ (reference sequence). The CDR3 sequence: CASSSGLETQYF. CDR3 in DNA: TGTGCCAGCAGCTCCGGGTTAGAGACCCAGTACTTC.

In this sample, this clonotype turned up many times. This chain joins TRBV20-1 and TRBJ1-2, with 11 bases identical to TRBD1. Germline V gives CDR1 DFQATT, CDR2 SNEGSKA (reference sequence). V trimming: 6 bases; J trimming: 8 bases; junction bases outside the gene matches: 8. This CDR3 has 13 amino acids. The CDR3 loop reads CSAGTGGGRGYTF. The CDR3 nucleotides are TGCAGTGCAGGGACAGGGGGGGGCAGAGGCTACACCTTC.

The rearrangement links TRBV5-1 to TRBJ2-7; a weak D match, TRBD1 (6 bases). V dropped 4 bases and J dropped 6 bases, with 14 bases sitting between them. Germline V gene sequence: CDR1 SGHRS, CDR2 YFSETQ. The CDR3 runs 13 residues. CDR3 sequence (DNA): TGCGCCAGCAGCCAAGAACAGGGAGCCGAGCAGTACTTC. Translation: CASSQEQGAEQYF.

This clonotype came up many times. The J gene is TRBJ2-7, the V gene TRBV10-2, with D perhaps matching TRBD2 (6 bases). Germline CDR1 WSHSY, CDR2 SAAADI. V was trimmed by 6 bases and J by 3 bases, leaving 6 bases between them. CDR3 length equals 11 residues. Written as DNA, the CDR3 is TGCGCCAGCAGGGACTACTACGAGCAGTACTTC. Its protein is CASRDYYEQYF.

At least ten counts were recorded for this clonotype. The rearrangement joins TRBV7-3 to TRBJ2-2; D gene uncertain. The ends were cut back, 2 bases at V and 6 bases at J, with 10 bases in the middle. CDR3 length equals 14 residues. CDR1 and CDR2 from the germline V gene are SGHTA and FQGTGA. CDR3 sequence: CASSLGRPAGELFF. CDR3 bases: TGTGCCAGCAGCTTAGGGCGACCTGCCGGGGAGCTGTTTTTT.